This TCR beta chain was captured in a study of T-cell reconstitution after alpha-beta-depleted transplantation in children. Study-wide findings and caveats: T-cell counts and diversity at one year following transplant were attributed mainly to newly produced T cells. Several hundred rapidly expanded clones from non-depleted graft cells reportedly supplied alpha-beta T cells about two months post-transplant. At day 60, the high TCRbeta diversity found in some patients originated from recipient T cells and thymic progenitors that had survived.

This clonotype turned up a few times. The antigen is not known. TCRbeta library preparation incorporated unique molecular identifiers. Via MiXCR, TCRdb re-called the PCR reads, giving one row per CDR3 protein. Here the sample spans approximately 50,000 distinct CDR3 sequences, roughly 5% being singletons. The CDR3 is made up of 16 amino acids. Germline V gives CDR1 SEHNR, CDR2 FQNEAQ (reference sequence). V lost 1 base and J lost 4, with 14 bases in between. J is TRBJ2-1 and V is TRBV7-9; possible D gene TRBD2, 5 bases. Sequences were derived from PBMCs, mostly from graft donor cells, sampled 60 days after TCRalphabeta/CD19-depleted stem cell transplant. The sequence was collected from a female patient aged 2-9 years who had a stem cell transplant for aplastic anemia, so the T cells may come from the graft donor. CDR3 loop: CASSLEASSRYNEQFF. The CDR3 nucleotides are TGTGCCAGCAGCTTAGAGGCGTCTAGCCGGTACAATGAGCAGTTCTTC.